Below, 27 T cell receptor beta chains from the same sample are listed, as sequenced in a study of blood T cell repertoires in COVID-19. The protocol was immunoSEQ multiplex PCR, while the TCRdb copy is restricted to in-frame clones and leaves out a portion. Of under 350,000 clones listed, 85% are singletons. The sequenced material came from peripheral blood. These receptors came from a human donor in a cohort sampled during active COVID-19.

This clone was seen only a few times. The V call is TRBV12-3 or TRBV12-4, the J call TRBJ2-3, with a possible D match to TRBD1 (5 bases). The CDR3 contains 13 residues. Trimming cost V 3 bases and J 4 bases, with 8 bases left between them. CDR3 sequence: CASSFWGADTQYF. For the CDR3, the DNA is TGTGCCAGCAGTTTCTGGGGCGCAGATACGCAGTATTTT.

The rearrangement links TRBV29-1 to TRBJ1-5, with 7 positions matching TRBD1. Germline trimming cut 6 bases from V and 4 bases from J; bases unmatched to any gene: 3. The CDR3 runs to 12 residues. Germline V CDR1 and CDR2: SQVTM, ANQGSEA. The CDR3 loop reads CSVQQGNQPQHF. The CDR3 DNA is TGCAGCGTCCAACAGGGGAATCAGCCCCAGCATTTT.

V usage is TRBV5-8 and J usage is TRBJ2-7; possible D gene TRBD2, 6 bases. Trimming cost V 0 bases and J 6 bases, with 13 bases left between them. Germline V lookup: CDR1 SGHTS, CDR2 YDEGEE. This CDR3 spans 14 amino acids. The CDR3 DNA reads as TGTGCCAGCAGCTTGGCCCTAACCGGGGGCGAGCAGTACTTC. Encoded protein: CASSLALTGGEQYF. The variable domain in full, with the rest retrieved from reference TRBV5-8 and TRBJ2-7, is EAGVTQSPTHLIKTRGQQATLRCSPISGHTSVYWYQQALGLGLQFLLWYDEGEERNRGNFPPRFSGRQFPNYSSELNVNALELEDSALYLCASSLALTGGEQYFGPGTRLTVT.

The chain carries TRBV19 and TRBJ1-6; 11 bases fit TRBD1. Trimming at V came to 6 bases and at J to 7 bases, leaving 14 bases not matched to a gene. In germline, CDR1 is LNHDA, CDR2 SQIVND (reference sequence). This CDR3 is 18 amino acids long. In nucleotides, the CDR3 is TGTGCCAGTAGACCACTTCGGGACAGGGGGGGTTCAAATTCACCCCTCCACTTT. This codes for CASRPLRDRGGSNSPLHF.

This CDR3 is CASRPEMEAEQHF. The CDR3 region has the DNA TGTGCCAGCAGGCCCGAAATGGAGGCGGAGCAGCATTTT. The V and J genes are TRBV6-5 and TRBJ1-5, with no clear D. Germline CDR1 is MNHEY and CDR2 is SVGAGI. Trimming pared 6 bases from V and 13 bases from J, leaving 19 bases between. CDR3 size: 13 residues.

In DNA form, the CDR3 reads TGTGCCTGCCCGGGACAGGACTCTGGAAACACCATATATTTT. Its protein product is CACPGQDSGNTIYF. The genes are TRBV30 and TRBJ1-3; 8 bases fit TRBD1. The V and J ends lost 6 bases and 0 bases, in that order; junction bases with no gene match: 4. The germline V gene has CDR1 GTSNPN and CDR2 SVGIG (reference sequence). CDR3 size: 14 residues.

The J gene is TRBJ1-2, the V gene TRBV7-9, with D maybe TRBD1 (6 bases). This CDR3 is 16 amino acids long. Germline CDR1 SEHNR, CDR2 FQNEAQ (reference sequence). Trimming cost V 5 bases and J 2 bases, with 18 bases left between them. The CDR3 loop is CASSPELQGLNYGYTF. The DNA for the CDR3 is TGTGCCAGCAGCCCCGAATTGCAGGGGCTGAACTATGGCTACACCTTC.

This clone was found once. CDR3 in amino acids: CASSSPQGVNEQYF. CDR3 sequence (DNA): TGTGCCAGCAGTTCTCCGCAGGGTGTCAACGAGCAGTACTTC. The chain combines TRBV6-5 with TRBJ2-7; D may be TRBD1 (5 bases). CDR3 length: 14 amino acids. The ends were cut back, 4 bases at V and 5 bases at J, with 15 bases in the middle. Germline CDR1 MNHEY, CDR2 SVGAGI.

The chain recombines TRBV18 with TRBJ2-2, with 7 bases fitting TRBD1. Germline V gene data show CDR1 as KGHSH and CDR2 as LQKENI. The CDR3 runs 16 residues. V dropped 3 bases and J dropped 5; count of bases not matched to a gene: 9. The CDR3 reads CASSPPGTALTGELFF. The CDR3 DNA is TGTGCCAGCTCACCGCCCGGGACAGCCTTAACCGGGGAGCTGTTTTTT.

The chain employs TRBV28 and TRBJ2-1, with no clear D. The CDR3 totals 11 residues. Trimming shortened V by 5 bases and J by 6 bases, and 5 bases separated the two germline ends. Germline CDR1 reads MDHEN; CDR2 reads SYDVKM. The CDR3: CASSLANEQFF. The DNA of the CDR3 is TGTGCCAGCAGTCTGGCCAATGAGCAGTTCTTC. The entire variable domain, with the rest obtained from reference TRBV28 and TRBJ2-1, is as follows: DVKVTQSSRYLVKRTGEKVFLECVQDMDHENMFWYRQDPGLGLRLIYFSYDVKMKEKGDIPEGYSVSREKKERFSLILESASTNQTSMYLCASSLANEQFFGPGTRLTVL.

This clone is a singleton in its sample. This chain uses TRBV6-5 with TRBJ1-2, with 9 bases identical to TRBD1. After removal of 7 bases from V and 4 bases from J, the junction contained 1 base not matched to a gene. Per the germline V gene, CDR1 is MNHEY and CDR2 is SVGAGI. The CDR3 length is 12 residues. The CDR3, as DNA: TGTGCCAGCACGGACAGGGGCTATGGCTACACCTTC. This encodes CASTDRGYGYTF.

This clone occurred once. This chain joins TRBV9 and TRBJ2-5; 8 nucleotides match TRBD2. In germline, CDR1 is SGDLS, CDR2 YYNGEE. The CDR3 is 17 amino acids. V lost 4 bases, J lost 2 bases, and 13 bases stayed unmatched. Here the CDR3 reads CASSLSRPAGEQETQYF. In nucleotides, the CDR3 is TGTGCCAGCAGCCTGTCCAGGCCAGCGGGGGAACAAGAGACCCAGTACTTC.

DNA of the CDR3: TGTGCCAGCAGCTCCGGGGGGGGACCCACCAATGAGCAGTTCTTC. Residues: CASSSGGGPTNEQFF. V is TRBV7-3 and J is TRBJ2-1; 8 bases are a match to TRBD2. This CDR3 spans 15 amino acids. Germline CDR1 is SGHTA and CDR2 is FQGTGA. V lost 4 bases and J lost 6; bases outside the gene matches: 8. Complete variable domain (other parts from reference TRBV7-3 and TRBJ2-1): GAGVSQTPSNKVTEKGKYVELRCDPISGHTALYWYRQSLGQGPEFLIYFQGTGAADDSGLPNDRFFAVRPEGSVSTLKIQRTERGDSAVYLCASSSGGGPTNEQFFGPGTRLTVL.

This chain links TRBV30 with TRBJ2-7; D perhaps matches TRBD1 (6 bases). The CDR3 has 17 residues. CDR1 and CDR2 (germline): GTSNPN, SVGIG (reference sequence). Deletions cut 3 bases from V and 0 bases from J, with 21 bases between. CDR3 nucleotide sequence: TGTGCCTGGAGAGCAACGACAGGCAAGGTGGGCTCCTACGAGCAGTACTTC. Amino acids: CAWRATTGKVGSYEQYF.

This clone appeared once. The DNA for the CDR3 is TGCAGCGTCGGGTCTCGGGCTAGCGGGAGAAATGAGCAGTTCTTC. Translated, it gives CSVGSRASGRNEQFF. The chain recombines TRBV29-1 with TRBJ2-1; 10 bases line up with TRBD2. Germline CDR1 reads SQVTM; CDR2 reads ANQGSEA. CDR3 length equals 15 residues. J gave up 7 bases and V 6 bases, and 12 bases lay outside the gene matches.

This clone was observed a handful of times. V is TRBV4-1 and J is TRBJ2-5; 14 bases are a match to TRBD2. The CDR3 runs to 17 residues. CDR1 MGHRA and CDR2 YSYEKL come from the germline V gene. Trimming took 0 bases from V and 4 from J; bases not matched to a gene: 4. Written as DNA, the CDR3 is TGCGCCAGCAGCCAAGAGGGACTAGCGGGAGCCAGAGAGACCCAGTACTTC. Translated, it gives CASSQEGLAGARETQYF.

V usage is TRBV2 and J usage is TRBJ2-1, with D possibly being TRBD1 (6 bases). CDR1 SNHLY and CDR2 FYNNEI come from the germline V gene. The CDR3 consists of 13 residues. V lost 1 base, J lost 12 bases, and 13 bases lay in between. CDR3 in amino acids: CASSEEGATGQFF. CDR3 bases: TGTGCCAGCAGTGAAGAAGGGGCGACAGGGCAGTTCTTC.

The V gene is TRBV2, the J gene TRBJ1-4, with a weak D call TRBD1 (5 bases). Trimming stripped 4 bases from V and 5 bases from J, with 14 bases between. From germline, CDR1 is SNHLY and CDR2 FYNNEI. This CDR3 has 15 residues. The CDR3 nucleotides read TGTGCCAGCAGTGCTCTGCAGGGCCCCAATGAAAAACTGTTTTTT. This translates into CASSALQGPNEKLFF.

The rearrangement uses TRBV27 and TRBJ2-3, with TRBD2 identical over 11 bases. CDR1 and CDR2 from the germline V gene are MNHEY and SMNVEV (reference sequence). The CDR3 length is 15 residues. Trimming removed 5 bases from V and 4 bases from J; junction bases left unmatched: 5. The CDR3 nucleotides are TGTGCCAGCAGTATAGCGGGAGGGCGTTCAGATACGCAGTATTTT. Its protein is CASSIAGGRSDTQYF.

The V call is TRBV24-1, the J call TRBJ2-1, with 10 nucleotides matching TRBD1. The CDR3 is made up of 13 amino acids. V lost 4 bases, J lost 12 bases, and 5 bases stayed unmatched. The germline V gene encodes CDR1 KGHDR and CDR2 SFDVKD. The CDR3: CATSEPGQGPQFF. The CDR3 nucleotides read TGTGCCACCAGTGAGCCGGGACAGGGGCCGCAGTTCTTC.

The chain combines TRBV3-1 (or the pseudogene TRBV3-2) with TRBJ1-1; D is undetermined. Germline CDR1 reads LGHDT; CDR2 reads YNNKEL (reference sequence). Trimming removed 6 bases from V and 1 base from J, with 12 bases in between. This CDR3 spans 14 amino acids. The chain's CDR3 is CASSPRETNTEAFF. The CDR3 DNA sequence: TGTGCCAGCAGTCCGCGGGAGACGAACACTGAAGCTTTCTTT.

The V and J genes are TRBV4-2 and TRBJ2-7; D possibly corresponds to TRBD1 (5 bases). V was pared by 1 base and J by 2 bases, with 12 bases between. There are 15 residues in the CDR3. Germline values: CDR1 LGHNA, CDR2 YNFKEQ. The CDR3 nucleotides read TGTGCCAGCAGCCAAGTGGGGTCGGACACCTACGAGCAGTACTTC. Translation gives CASSQVGSDTYEQYF.

The V and J genes are TRBV5-1 and TRBJ2-7; 12 bases match TRBD2. The CDR3 totals 15 residues. Germline V lookup: CDR1 SGHRS, CDR2 YFSETQ. The V and J ends lost 4 bases and 4 bases, in that order; junction bases with no gene match: 6. The chain's CDR3 is CASSVTSGRLYEQYF. CDR3 nucleotide sequence: TGCGCCAGCAGCGTTACTAGCGGGAGGCTGTACGAGCAGTACTTC. The whole variable domain, filled in from reference TRBV5-1 and TRBJ2-7, reads KAGVTQTPRYLIKTRGQQVTLSCSPISGHRSVSWYQQTPGQGLQFLFEYFSETQRNKGNFPGRFSGRQFSNSRSEMNVSTLELGDSALYLCASSVTSGRLYEQYFGPGTRLTVT.

The chain combines TRBV11-2 with TRBJ2-3; TRBD2 matches at 9 bases. The germline CDR1 and CDR2 sequences are SGHAT and FQNNGV. V was clipped by 5 bases and J by 3 bases; unmatched bases: 12. The CDR3 loop spans 17 amino acids. CDR3 coding DNA: TGTGCCAGCAGCCCTGTGGGGGCGGGAGGGAAAACAGATACGCAGTATTTT. This encodes CASSPVGAGGKTDTQYF.

This sequence joins TRBV24-1 and TRBJ1-2; TRBD1 might be the D (5 bases). The CDR3 length is 12 residues. Germline CDR1 is KGHDR and CDR2 is SFDVKD. Between the trimmed V and J ends, which lost 3 bases and 8 bases, there was a span of 9 bases. As DNA, the CDR3 is TGTGCCACCAGTGATAGGGGTCGGGGCTACACCTTC. It specifies CATSDRGRGYTF.

This sequence joins TRBV6-1 and TRBJ2-5; D is perhaps TRBD2 (6 bases). The CDR3 spans 16 residues. The V end lost 4 bases, the J end lost 1 base, and 16 bases lay between the germline ends. Germline lookup yields CDR1 MNHNS and CDR2 SASEGT. In DNA, the CDR3 is TGTGCCAGCAGTGCCCGACTAGAGCGAAGCCAAGAGACCCAGTACTTC. It codes for CASSARLERSQETQYF.

V is TRBV7-3 and J is TRBJ2-1, with 7 positions matching TRBD2. The CDR3 spans 14 residues. CDR1 and CDR2 (germline): SGHTA, FQGTGA. J lost 9 bases, V lost 1 base, and 6 bases had no gene match. CDR3 sequence reads: CASSLRRTSSEQFF. CDR3 in DNA: TGTGCCAGCAGCTTAAGGCGGACTAGTAGTGAGCAGTTCTTC.